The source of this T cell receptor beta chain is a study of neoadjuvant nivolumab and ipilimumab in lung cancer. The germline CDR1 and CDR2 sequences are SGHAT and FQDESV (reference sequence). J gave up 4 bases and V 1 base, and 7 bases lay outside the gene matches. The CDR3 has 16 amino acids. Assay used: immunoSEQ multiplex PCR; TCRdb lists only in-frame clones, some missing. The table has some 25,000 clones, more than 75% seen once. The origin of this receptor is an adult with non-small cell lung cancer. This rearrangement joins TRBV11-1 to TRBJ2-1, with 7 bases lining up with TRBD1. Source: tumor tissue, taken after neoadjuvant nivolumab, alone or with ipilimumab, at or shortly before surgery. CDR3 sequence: CASSLGPGQAYNEQFF. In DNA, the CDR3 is TGTGCCAGCAGCTTAGGGCCAGGACAGGCTTACAATGAGCAGTTCTTC.